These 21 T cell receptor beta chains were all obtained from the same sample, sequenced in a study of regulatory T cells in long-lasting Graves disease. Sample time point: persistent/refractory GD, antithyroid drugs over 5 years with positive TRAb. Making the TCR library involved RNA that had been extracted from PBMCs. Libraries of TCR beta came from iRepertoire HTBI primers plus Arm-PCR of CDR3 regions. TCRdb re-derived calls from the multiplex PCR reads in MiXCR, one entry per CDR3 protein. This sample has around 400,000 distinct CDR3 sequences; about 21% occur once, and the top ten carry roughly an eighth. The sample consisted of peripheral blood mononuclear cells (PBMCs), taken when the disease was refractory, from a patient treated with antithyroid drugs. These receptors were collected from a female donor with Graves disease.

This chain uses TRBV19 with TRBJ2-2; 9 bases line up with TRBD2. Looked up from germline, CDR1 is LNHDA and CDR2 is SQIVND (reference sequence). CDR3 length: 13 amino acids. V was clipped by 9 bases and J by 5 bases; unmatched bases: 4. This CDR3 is CASPLAGTGELFF. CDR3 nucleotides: TGTGCCAGCCCCCTAGCGGGGACCGGGGAGCTGTTTTTT.

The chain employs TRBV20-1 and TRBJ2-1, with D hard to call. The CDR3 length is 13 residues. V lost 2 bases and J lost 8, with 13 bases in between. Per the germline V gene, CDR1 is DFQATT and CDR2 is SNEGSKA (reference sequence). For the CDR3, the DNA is TGCAGTGCTAGATGGCGTACCACGGATGAGCAGTTCTTC. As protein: CSARWRTTDEQFF.

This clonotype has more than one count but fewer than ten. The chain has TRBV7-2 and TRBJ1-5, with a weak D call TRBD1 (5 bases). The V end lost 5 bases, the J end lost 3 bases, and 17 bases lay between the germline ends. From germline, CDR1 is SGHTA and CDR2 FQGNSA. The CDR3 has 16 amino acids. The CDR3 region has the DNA TGTGCCAGCAGCCCGAAGGACATCTTACTCAATCAGCCCCAGCATTTT. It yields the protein CASSPKDILLNQPQHF.

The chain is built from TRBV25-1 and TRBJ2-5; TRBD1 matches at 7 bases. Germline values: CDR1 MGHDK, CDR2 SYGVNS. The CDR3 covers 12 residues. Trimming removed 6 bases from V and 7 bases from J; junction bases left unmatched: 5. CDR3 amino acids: CASSEGARTQYF. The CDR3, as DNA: TGTGCCAGCAGCGAGGGGGCCCGGACCCAGTACTTC.

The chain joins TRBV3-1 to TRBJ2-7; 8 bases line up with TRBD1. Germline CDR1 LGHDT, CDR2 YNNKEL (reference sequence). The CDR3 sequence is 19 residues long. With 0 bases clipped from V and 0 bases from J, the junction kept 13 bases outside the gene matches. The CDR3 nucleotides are TGTGCCAGCAGCCAAGAAGGATATATCCGGGACAGGAGCTCCTACGAGCAGTACTTC. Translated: CASSQEGYIRDRSSYEQYF.

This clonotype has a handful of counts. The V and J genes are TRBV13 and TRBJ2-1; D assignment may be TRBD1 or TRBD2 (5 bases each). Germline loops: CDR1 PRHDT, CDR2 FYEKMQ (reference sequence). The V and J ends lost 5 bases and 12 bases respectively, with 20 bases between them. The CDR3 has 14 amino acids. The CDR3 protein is CASSTRDVLARQFF. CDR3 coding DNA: TGTGCCAGCAGCACCAGGGACGTCCTGGCACGGCAGTTCTTC.

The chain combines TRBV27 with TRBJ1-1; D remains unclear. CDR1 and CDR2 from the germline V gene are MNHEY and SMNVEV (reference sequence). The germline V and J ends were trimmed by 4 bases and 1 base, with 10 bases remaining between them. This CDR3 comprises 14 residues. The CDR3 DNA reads TGTGCCAGCAGTTCAGGCCTTGGGAACACTGAAGCTTTCTTT. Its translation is CASSSGLGNTEAFF.

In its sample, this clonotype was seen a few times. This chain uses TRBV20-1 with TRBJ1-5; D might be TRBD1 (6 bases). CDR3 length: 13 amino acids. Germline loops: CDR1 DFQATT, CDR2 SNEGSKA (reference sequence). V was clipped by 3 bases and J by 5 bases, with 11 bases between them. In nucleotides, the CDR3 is TGCAGTGCTAGTTTGGACAGAGATCAGCCCCAGCATTTT. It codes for CSASLDRDQPQHF.

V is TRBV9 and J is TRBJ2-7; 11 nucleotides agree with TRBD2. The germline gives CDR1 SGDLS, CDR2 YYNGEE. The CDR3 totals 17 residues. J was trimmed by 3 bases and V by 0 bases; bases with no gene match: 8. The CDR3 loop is CASSVGASGRIGYEQYF. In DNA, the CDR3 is TGTGCCAGCAGCGTAGGTGCTAGCGGGAGGATCGGCTACGAGCAGTACTTC. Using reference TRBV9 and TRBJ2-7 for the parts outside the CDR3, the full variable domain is DSGVTQTPKHLITATGQRVTLRCSPRSGDLSVYWYQQSLDQGLQFLIQYYNGEERAKGNILERFSAQQFPDLHSELNLSSLELGDSALYFCASSVGASGRIGYEQYFGPGTRLTVT.

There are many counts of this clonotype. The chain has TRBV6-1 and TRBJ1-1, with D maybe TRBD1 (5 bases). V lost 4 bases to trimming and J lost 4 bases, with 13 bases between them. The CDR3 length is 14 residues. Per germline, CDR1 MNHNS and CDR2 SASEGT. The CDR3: CASSVDGAVTEAFF. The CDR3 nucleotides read TGTGCCAGCAGTGTCGATGGGGCGGTCACTGAAGCTTTCTTT.

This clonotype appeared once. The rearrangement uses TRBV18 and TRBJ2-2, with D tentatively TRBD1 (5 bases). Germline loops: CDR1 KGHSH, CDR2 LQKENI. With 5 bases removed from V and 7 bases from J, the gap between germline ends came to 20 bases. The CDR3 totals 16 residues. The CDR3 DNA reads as TGTGCCAGCTCAGAATATACAGGAACTACGGGCGGGGAGCTGTTTTTT. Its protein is CASSEYTGTTGGELFF.

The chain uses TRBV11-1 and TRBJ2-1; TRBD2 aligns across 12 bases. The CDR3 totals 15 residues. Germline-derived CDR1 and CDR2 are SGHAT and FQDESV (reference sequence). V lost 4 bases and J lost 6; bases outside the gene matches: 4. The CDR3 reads CASSSLAGGRNEQFF. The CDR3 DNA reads TGTGCCAGCAGCTCCCTAGCGGGAGGGCGCAATGAGCAGTTCTTC.

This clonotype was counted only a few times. The CDR3 bases are TGCAGCGTGGCCGACAGGGGGAGCTCCGAGCAGTACTTC. Amino acids: CSVADRGSSEQYF. This chain joins TRBV29-1 and TRBJ2-7; 9 bases fit TRBD1. This CDR3 is 13 amino acids long. Germline loops: CDR1 SQVTM, CDR2 ANQGSEA. Unmatched junction bases numbered 9, after V lost 6 bases and J lost 6 bases.

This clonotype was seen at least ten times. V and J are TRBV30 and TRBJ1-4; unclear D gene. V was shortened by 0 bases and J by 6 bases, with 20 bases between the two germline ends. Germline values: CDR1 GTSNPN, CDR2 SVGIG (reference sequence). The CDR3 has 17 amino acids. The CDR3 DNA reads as TGTGCCTGGAGTGTTTTGGGCGGCGGAGTCAAGGATGAAAAACTGTTTTTT. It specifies CAWSVLGGGVKDEKLFF. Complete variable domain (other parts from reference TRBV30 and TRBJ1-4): SQTIHQWPATLVQPVGSPLSLECTVEGTSNPNLYWYRQAAGRGLQLLFYSVGIGQISSEVPQNLSASRPQDRQFILSSKKLLLSDSGFYLCAWSVLGGGVKDEKLFFGSGTQLSVL.

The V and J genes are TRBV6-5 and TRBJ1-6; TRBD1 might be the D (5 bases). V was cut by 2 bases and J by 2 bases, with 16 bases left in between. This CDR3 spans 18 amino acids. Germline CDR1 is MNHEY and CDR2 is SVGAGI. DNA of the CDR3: TGTGCCAGCAGTTACGATTCTAAGGGGCCGGCCTATAATTCACCCCTCCACTTT. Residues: CASSYDSKGPAYNSPLHF.

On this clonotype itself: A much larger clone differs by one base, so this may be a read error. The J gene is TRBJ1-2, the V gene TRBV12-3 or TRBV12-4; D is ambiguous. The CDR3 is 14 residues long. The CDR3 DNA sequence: TGTGCCAGCAGCCAGGAGTCTTTGGGCTATGGCCACACCTTC. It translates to CASSQESLGYGHTF.

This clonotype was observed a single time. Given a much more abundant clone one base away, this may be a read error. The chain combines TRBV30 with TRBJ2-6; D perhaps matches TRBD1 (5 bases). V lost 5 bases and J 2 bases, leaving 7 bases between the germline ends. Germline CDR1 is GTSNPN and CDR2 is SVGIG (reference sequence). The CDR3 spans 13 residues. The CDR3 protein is CAWLRAGANVLTF. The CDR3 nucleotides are TGTGCCTGGCTCAGGGCTGGGGCCAACGTCCTGACTTTC.

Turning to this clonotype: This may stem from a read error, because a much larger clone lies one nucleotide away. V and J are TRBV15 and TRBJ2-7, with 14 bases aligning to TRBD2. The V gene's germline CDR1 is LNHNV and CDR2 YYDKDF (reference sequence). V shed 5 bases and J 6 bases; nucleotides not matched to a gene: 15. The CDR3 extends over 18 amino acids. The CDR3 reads CATSSPTGTSGSSIEQYF. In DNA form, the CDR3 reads TGTGCCACCAGCTCACCCACGGGGACTAGCGGGAGTTCCATCGAGCAGTACTTC.

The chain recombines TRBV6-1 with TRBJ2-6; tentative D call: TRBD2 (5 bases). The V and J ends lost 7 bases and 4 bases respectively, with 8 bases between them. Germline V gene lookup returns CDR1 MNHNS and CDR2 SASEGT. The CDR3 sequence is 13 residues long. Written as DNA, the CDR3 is TGTGCCAGCATGAGGGCCGGGGCCAACGTCCTGACTTTC. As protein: CASMRAGANVLTF.

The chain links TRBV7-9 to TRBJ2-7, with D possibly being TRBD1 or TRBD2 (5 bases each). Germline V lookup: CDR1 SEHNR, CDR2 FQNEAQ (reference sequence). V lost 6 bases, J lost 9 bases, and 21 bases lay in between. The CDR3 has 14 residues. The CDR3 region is CASRLSGTKEGQYF. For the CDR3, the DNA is TGTGCCAGCAGGCTCTCCGGGACCAAGGAAGGGCAGTACTTC.

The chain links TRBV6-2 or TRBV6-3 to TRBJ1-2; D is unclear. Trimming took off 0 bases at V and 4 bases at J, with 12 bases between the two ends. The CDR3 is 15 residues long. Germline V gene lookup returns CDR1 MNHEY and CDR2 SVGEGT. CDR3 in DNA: TGTGCCAGCAGTTACTCCGGGATTCAAGGCTATGGCTACACCTTC. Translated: CASSYSGIQGYGYTF.